This T cell receptor (beta chain) comes out of a study of control samples from healthy donors and cancer patients. The repertoire was sequenced with immunoSEQ multiplex PCR; TCRdb's copy has only in-frame clones and lacks some. The sample includes 250,000 to 300,000 clones, around 80% of them seen just once. The CDR3 spans 14 residues. Trimming removed 3 bases from V and 7 bases from J, with 11 bases in between. Germline V gene data show CDR1 as SGDLS and CDR2 as YYNGEE. Sequencing used PBMCs. This chain joins TRBV9 and TRBJ1-6; a possible D gene is TRBD1 (5 bases). This TCR came from a woman in her sixties or seventies with lung cancer. The CDR3: CASSAGRKNSPLHF. DNA of the CDR3: TGTGCCAGCAGCGCGGGACGTAAGAATTCACCCCTCCACTTT.